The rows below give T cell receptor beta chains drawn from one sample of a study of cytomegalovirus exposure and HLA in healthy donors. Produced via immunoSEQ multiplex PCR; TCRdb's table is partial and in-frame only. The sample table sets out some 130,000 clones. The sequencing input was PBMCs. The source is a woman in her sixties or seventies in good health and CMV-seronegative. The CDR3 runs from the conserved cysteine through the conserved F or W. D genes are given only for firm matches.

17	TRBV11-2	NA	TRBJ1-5	TGTGCCAGCAGCTTATTGTTTCGGGATCCGGCGGCTCAGCCCCAGCATTTT	CASSLLFRDPAAQPQHF
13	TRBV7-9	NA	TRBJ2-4	TGTGCCAGCAGCTTAGCGCGACAGCAAATTCAGTACTTC	CASSLARQQIQYF
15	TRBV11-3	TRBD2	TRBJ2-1	TGTGCCAGCGGCCTGAGCGGGGGGGGTTACAATGAGCAGTTCTTC	CASGLSGGGYNEQFF
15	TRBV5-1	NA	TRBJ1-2	TGCGCCAGCAGCTTGGCCGGGCAGGGGAGCTATGGCTACACCTTC	CASSLAGQGSYGYTF
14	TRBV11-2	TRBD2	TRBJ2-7	TGTGCCAGCAGCGCGGCGGGAGGGCCGCGGGAGCAGTACTTC	CASSAAGGPREQYF
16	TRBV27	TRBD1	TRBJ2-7	TGTGCCAGCAGCCCAGCCTGGACAGGGATTGAAGGCGAGCAGTACTTC	CASSPAWTGIEGEQYF
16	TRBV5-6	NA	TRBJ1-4	TGTGCCAGCAGCTTGGCCGTAGTTACAACTAATGAAAAACTGTTTTTT	CASSLAVVTTNEKLFF
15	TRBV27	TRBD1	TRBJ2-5	TGTGCCAGCAGGCCGGGGACAGTAAGGAGAGAGACCCAGTACTTC	CASRPGTVRRETQYF
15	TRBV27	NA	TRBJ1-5	TGTGCCAGCAGTCAAGCCCAGGCCCCAAGTCAGCCCCAGCATTTT	CASSQAQAPSQPQHF
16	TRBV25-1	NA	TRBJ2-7	TGTGCCAGCAGTGATGGTGACTACGGGTCCTCCTACGAGCAGTACTTC	CASSDGDYGSSYEQYF
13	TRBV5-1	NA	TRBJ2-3	TGCGCCAGCTCTAGTACTAGCACAGATACGCAGTATTTT	CASSSTSTDTQYF
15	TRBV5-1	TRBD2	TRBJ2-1	TGCGCCAGCAGCTTGACTAGCGGGGGGGCTGTGGAGCAGTTCTTC	CASSLTSGGAVEQFF
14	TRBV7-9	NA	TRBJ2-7	TGTGCCAGCAGCTTACAGGAATTTCCCTACGAGCAGTACTTC	CASSLQEFPYEQYF
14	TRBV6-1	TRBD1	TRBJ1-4	TGTGCCAGCAGGAGGGACAGGGGAGGGGAAAAACTGTTTTTT	CASRRDRGGEKLFF
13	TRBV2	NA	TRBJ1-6	TGTGCCAGCAGGAGGGCTTATAATTCACCCCTCCACTTT	CASRRAYNSPLHF
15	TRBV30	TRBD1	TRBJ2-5	TGTGCCTGGAGTGTCATGGGACAGGGGGGAGAGACCCAGTACTTC	CAWSVMGQGGETQYF
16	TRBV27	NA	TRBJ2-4	TGTGCCACCAGAGAGGCGACCGCCAACGCCAAAAACATTCAGTACTTC	CATREATANAKNIQYF
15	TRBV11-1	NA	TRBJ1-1	TGTGCCAGCAGCTTAGCGGAGGGAATGAACACTGAAGCTTTCTTT	CASSLAEGMNTEAFF
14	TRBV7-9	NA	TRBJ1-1	TGTGCCAGCAGCTTAGCATCGGTGAACACTGAAGCTTTCTTT	CASSLASVNTEAFF
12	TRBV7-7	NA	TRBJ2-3	TGTGCTAGCAGCGCAGACGGCGGTACGCAGTATTTT	CASSADGGTQYF
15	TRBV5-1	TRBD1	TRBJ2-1	TGCGCCAGCAGCTTTACCGGGACAGGGGGCAATGAGCAGTTCTTC	CASSFTGTGGNEQFF
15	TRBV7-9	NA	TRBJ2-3	TGTGCCAGCAGACCGAACAGGGTGGGCACAGATACGCAGTATTTT	CASRPNRVGTDTQYF
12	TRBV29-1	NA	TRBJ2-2	TGCAGCGTTTTTATGAGGACCGGGGAGCTGTTTTTT	CSVFMRTGELFF
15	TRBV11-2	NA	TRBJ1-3	TGTGCCAGCAGCTTAATTGGGGCAGGTTTCAACACCATATATTTT	CASSLIGAGFNTIYF
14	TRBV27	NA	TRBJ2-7	TGTGCCAGCAGTTCAAATCCTAATTCCCCTAAGCAGTACTTC	CASSSNPNSPKQYF
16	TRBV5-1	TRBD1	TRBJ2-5	TGCGCCAGCCGTCCCTCGGGACAGGGGGACCAAGAGACCCAGTACTTC	CASRPSGQGDQETQYF
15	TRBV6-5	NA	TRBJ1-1	TGTGCCAGCAGTACGTTCGGGGGGAGGGACACTGAAGCTTTCTTT	CASSTFGGRDTEAFF
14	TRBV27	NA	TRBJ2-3	TGTGCCAGCAGTACACCCCAGGTCCCCGATACGCAGTATTTT	CASSTPQVPDTQYF
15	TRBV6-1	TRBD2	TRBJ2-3	TGTGCGGCTATAGCCGGCGGGGGTGCCACAGATACGCAGTATTTT	CAAIAGGGATDTQYF
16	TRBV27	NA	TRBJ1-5	TGTGCCAGCCGTAGCTCAGAAGGTTGGGGCAATCAGCCCCAGCATTTT	CASRSSEGWGNQPQHF
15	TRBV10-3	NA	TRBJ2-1	TGTGCCATCAGTGGTCCATCGACTAGTCCTAATGAGCAGTTCTTC	CAISGPSTSPNEQFF
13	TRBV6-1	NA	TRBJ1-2	TGTGCCAGCAGTGAAGCCATTGAGGGAGGCTACACCTTC	CASSEAIEGGYTF
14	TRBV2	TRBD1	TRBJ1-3	TGTGCCAGCAGACTAACAGGGGCTGGAAACACCATATATTTT	CASRLTGAGNTIYF
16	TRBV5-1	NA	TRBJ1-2	TGCGCCAGCAGCCCGGGGGAGGGTTTAGCTAACTATGGCTACACCTTC	CASSPGEGLANYGYTF
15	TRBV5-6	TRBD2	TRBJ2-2	TGTGCCAGCAGCGCGGGAGGCCCCCTGGCCGGGGAGCTGTTTTTT	CASSAGGPLAGELFF
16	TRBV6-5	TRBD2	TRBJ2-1	TGTGCCAGCAGTTACGTTAGCGGGATCTCCTACAATGAGCAGTTCTTC	CASSYVSGISYNEQFF
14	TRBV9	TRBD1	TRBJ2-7	TGTGCCAGCAGCGTATGGGACAGGGGCCACGAGCAGTACTTC	CASSVWDRGHEQYF
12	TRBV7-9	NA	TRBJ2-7	TGTGCCAGCAGCTTTACAGCCTACGAGCAGTACTTC	CASSFTAYEQYF
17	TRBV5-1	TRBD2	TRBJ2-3	TGCGCCAGCAGCTTGGCGACTAGCGGGGGGGCTATAGATACGCAGTATTTT	CASSLATSGGAIDTQYF
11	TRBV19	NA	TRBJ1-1	TGTGCCAGTAGTATAGGGAGTGAAGCTTTCTTT	CASSIGSEAFF
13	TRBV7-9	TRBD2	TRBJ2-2	TGTGCGGTTCGGGGGGTCAACACCGGGGAGCTGTTTTTT	CAVRGVNTGELFF
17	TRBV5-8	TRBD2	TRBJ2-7	TGTGCCAGTGATATGACGGGACTAGCGGGAGGCTTCTACGAGCAGTACTTC	CASDMTGLAGGFYEQYF
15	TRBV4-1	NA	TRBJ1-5	TGCGCCAGCAGCCCCGGCGGCCTCAGCGATCAGCCCCAGCATTTT	CASSPGGLSDQPQHF
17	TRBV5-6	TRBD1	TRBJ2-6	TGTGCCAGCAATTTGAAACTACAGGGGTCTGGGGCCAACGTCCTGACTTTC	CASNLKLQGSGANVLTF
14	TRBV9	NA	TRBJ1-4	TGTGCCAGCAGCGCCGGGACATTGAATGAAAAACTGTTTTTT	CASSAGTLNEKLFF
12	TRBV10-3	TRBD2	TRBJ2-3	TGTGCCATCACCAACAGCGGGGAAGTGCAGTATTTT	CAITNSGEVQYF